The 4 T cell receptor beta chains below all came from one sample that was sequenced in a study of beta chain features in type 1 diabetes. Every bit of the isolated RNA underwent reverse transcription, so sequencing read expressed TCRB transcripts. The table came from immunoSEQ multiplex PCR; TCRdb's copy has only in-frame clones and leaves some out. The profile covers a few hundred thousand clones, with 10% to 15% appearing a single time and around 0.02% taken by the ten largest. The sequencing sample was made of naive CD4+ T cells from blood. All receptors derive from a man between 18 and 35 years old in good health.

This clone occurred many times. The gene calls are TRBV23-1 and TRBJ2-7; 9 bases line up with TRBD1. TRBV23-1 is an ORF, with its function uncertain. Trimming took 4 bases from V and 0 from J; bases not matched to a gene: 7. There are 16 residues in the CDR3. The CDR3 sequence is CASSRPGDRDSYEQYF. The CDR3 DNA reads TGCGCCAGCAGTCGGCCGGGGGACAGGGACTCCTACGAGCAGTACTTC.

The rearrangement joins TRBV5-4 to TRBJ1-2; no clear D. The CDR3 contains 12 residues. The germline V gene has CDR1 SGHNT and CDR2 YYREEE (reference sequence). The V end was cut by 5 bases, the J end by 3 bases, with 8 bases between. CDR3 protein: CASSTSDYGYTF. The CDR3 DNA reads TGTGCCAGCAGTACTTCCGACTATGGCTACACCTTC. Filled out from reference TRBV5-4 and TRBJ1-2, the complete variable domain reads ETGVTQSPTHLIKTRGQQVTLRCSSQSGHNTVSWYQQALGQGPQFIFQYYREEENGRGNFPPRFSGLQFPNYSSELNVNALELDDSALYLCASSTSDYGYTFGSGTRLTVV.

This clone was observed a few times. The chain uses TRBV29-1 and TRBJ1-1; no firm D call. The V end lost 0 bases, the J end lost 0 bases, and 8 bases lay between the germline ends. CDR3 length: 14 residues. CDR1 is SQVTM and CDR2 is ANQGSEA in the germline V gene. CDR3 in DNA: TGCAGCGTTGAAGAACAGAATTTGAACACTGAAGCTTTCTTT. Protein: CSVEEQNLNTEAFF.

V and J are TRBV2 and TRBJ1-3; D ambiguous. In germline, CDR1 is SNHLY, CDR2 FYNNEI. The CDR3 loop spans 15 amino acids. Trimming shortened V by 2 bases and J by 8 bases, and 16 bases separated the two germline ends. CDR3 in amino acids: CASSELGSSVDTIYF. CDR3 bases: TGTGCCAGCAGTGAATTGGGCTCATCGGTTGACACCATATATTTT.